The present T cell receptor beta chain was sequenced within a study of shared clonotypes between healthy human individuals. The repertoire was sequenced with immunoSEQ multiplex PCR; TCRdb's copy has only in-frame clones and lacks some. Of about 680,000 clones in the sample, about 91% were seen once. Germline loops: CDR1 LGHNA, CDR2 YNFKEQ. The V gene end was trimmed by 5 bases and the J gene end by 9 bases; junction bases not matched to a gene: 15. CDR3 size: 15 residues. In the naive CD8 group, cells lacked CD45RO and were positively selected for CCR7, so terminally differentiated effector memory CD45RA+ cells were left out.

The V gene is TRBV4-2, the J gene TRBJ2-7; TRBD2 matches 8 bases. The TCR comes from a man in his thirties or forties in good health. Material: naive CD8+ T cells sorted from blood. Here the CDR3 DNA reads TGTGCCAGCAGCTCGAGGAGCGGGAGTGTTCTTGGGCAGTACTTC. Its protein is CASSSRSGSVLGQYF.